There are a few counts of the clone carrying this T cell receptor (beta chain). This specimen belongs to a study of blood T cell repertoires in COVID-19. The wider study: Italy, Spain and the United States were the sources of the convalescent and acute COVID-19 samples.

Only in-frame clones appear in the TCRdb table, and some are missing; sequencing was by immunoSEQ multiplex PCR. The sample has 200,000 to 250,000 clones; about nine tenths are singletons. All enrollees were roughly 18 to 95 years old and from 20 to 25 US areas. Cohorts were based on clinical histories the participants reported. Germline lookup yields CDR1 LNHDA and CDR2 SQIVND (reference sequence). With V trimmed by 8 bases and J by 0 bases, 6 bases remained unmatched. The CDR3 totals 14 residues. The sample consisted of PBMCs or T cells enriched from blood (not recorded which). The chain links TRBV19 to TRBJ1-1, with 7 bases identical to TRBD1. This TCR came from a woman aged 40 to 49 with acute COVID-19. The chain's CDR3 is CASCPTGMNTEAFF. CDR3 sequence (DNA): TGTGCCAGTTGCCCGACAGGGATGAACACTGAAGCTTTCTTT.